This T cell receptor beta chain was sequenced in a study of CD8+ T cells in alopecia areata. Study-level results: Throughout tofacitinib, many expanded lesional clones continued to persist in scalp and blood.

In regard to this clone: What it binds is unknown.

After removal of 0 bases from V and 1 base from J, the junction contained 1 base not matched to a gene. From germline, CDR1 is GTSNPN and CDR2 SVGIG (reference sequence). The CDR3 totals 16 residues. The treatment denotes: oral pan-JAK inhibitor, 5-10 mg twice daily. Reverse transcription of extracted RNA yielded cDNA, which provided the sequencing template. Assay: immunoSEQ multiplex PCR; the TCRdb copy retains only in-frame clones and omits some. Of fewer than 250,000 clones listed, roughly two fifths are singletons. The origin of this receptor is a human donor with alopecia areata. The J gene is TRBJ1-6, the V gene TRBV30; 9 bases align to TRBD1. The input for sequencing was CD4+ T cells sorted from blood, taken around week 30, from a patient treated with tofacitinib. The CDR3 here is CAWSVQGASYNSPLHF. The CDR3 DNA is TGTGCCTGGAGTGTACAGGGGGCGTCCTATAATTCACCCCTCCACTTT.